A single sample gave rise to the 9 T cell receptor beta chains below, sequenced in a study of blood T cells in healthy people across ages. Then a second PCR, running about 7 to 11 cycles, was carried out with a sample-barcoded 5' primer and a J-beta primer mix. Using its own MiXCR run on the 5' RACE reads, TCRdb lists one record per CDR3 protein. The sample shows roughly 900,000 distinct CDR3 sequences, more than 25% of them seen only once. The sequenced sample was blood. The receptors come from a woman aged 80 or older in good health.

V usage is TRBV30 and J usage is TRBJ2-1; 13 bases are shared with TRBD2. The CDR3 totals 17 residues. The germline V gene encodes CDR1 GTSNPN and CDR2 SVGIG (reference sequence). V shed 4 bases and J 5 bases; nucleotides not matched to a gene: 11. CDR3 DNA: TGTGCCTGGATATTCGGAAGGACTAGCGGGGGCCACAATGAGCAGTTCTTC. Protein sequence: CAWIFGRTSGGHNEQFF.

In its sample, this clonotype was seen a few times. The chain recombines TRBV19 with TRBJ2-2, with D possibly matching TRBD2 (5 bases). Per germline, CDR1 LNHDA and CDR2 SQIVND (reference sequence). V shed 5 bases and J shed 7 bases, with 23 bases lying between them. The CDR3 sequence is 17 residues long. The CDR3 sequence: CASSAIGIGLTVGELFF. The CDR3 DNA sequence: TGTGCCAGTAGTGCGATCGGGATCGGACTGACGGTCGGGGAGCTGTTTTTT. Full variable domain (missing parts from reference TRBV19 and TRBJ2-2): DGGITQSPKYLFRKEGQNVTLSCEQNLNHDAMYWYRQDPGQGLRLIYYSQIVNDFQKGDIAEGYSVSREKKESFPLTVTSAQKNPTAFYLCASSAIGIGLTVGELFFGEGSRLTVL.

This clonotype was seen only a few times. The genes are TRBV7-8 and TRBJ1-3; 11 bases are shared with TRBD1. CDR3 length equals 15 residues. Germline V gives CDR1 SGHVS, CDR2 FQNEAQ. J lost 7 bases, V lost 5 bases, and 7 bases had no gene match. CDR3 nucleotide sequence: TGTGCCAGCAGCCCATTCCGGGACAGGGGGAACACCATATATTTT. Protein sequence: CASSPFRDRGNTIYF.

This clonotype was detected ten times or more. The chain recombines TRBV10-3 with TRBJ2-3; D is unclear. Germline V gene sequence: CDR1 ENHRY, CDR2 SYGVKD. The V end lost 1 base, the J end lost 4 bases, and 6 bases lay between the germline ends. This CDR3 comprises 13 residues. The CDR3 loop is CAISEWSSDTQYF. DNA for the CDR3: TGTGCCATCAGTGAGTGGAGTTCAGATACGCAGTATTTT.

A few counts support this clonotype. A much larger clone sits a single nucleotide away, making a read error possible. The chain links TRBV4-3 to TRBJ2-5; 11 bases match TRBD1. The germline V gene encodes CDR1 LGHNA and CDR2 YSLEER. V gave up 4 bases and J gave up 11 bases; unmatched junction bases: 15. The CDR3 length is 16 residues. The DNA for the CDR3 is TGCGCCAGCAGCCCAAGCGGGACAGGGGGTAGGAATGAGCAGTACTTC. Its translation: CASSPSGTGGRNEQYF.

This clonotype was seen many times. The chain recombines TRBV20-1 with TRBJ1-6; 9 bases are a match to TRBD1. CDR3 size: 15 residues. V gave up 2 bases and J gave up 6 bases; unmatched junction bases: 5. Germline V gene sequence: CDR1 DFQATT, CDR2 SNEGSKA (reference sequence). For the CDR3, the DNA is TGCAGTGCTAGACACAGGGGGCTCGGTAATTCACCCCTCCACTTT. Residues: CSARHRGLGNSPLHF.

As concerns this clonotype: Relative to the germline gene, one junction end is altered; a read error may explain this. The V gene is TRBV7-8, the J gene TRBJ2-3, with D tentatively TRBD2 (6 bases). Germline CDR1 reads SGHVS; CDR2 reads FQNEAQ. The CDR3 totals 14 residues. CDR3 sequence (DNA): TGTACCAGCAGCTTATTTGGGGGGATGGATACGCAGTATTTT. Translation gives CTSSLFGGMDTQYF.

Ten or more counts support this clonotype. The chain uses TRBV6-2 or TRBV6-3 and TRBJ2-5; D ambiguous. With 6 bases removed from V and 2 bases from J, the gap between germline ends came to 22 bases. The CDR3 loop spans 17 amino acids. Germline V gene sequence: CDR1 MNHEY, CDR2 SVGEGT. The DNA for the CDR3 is TGTGCCAGCAGACAAGGACGCCTCGGAGCTGAACAAGAGACCCAGTACTTC. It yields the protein CASRQGRLGAEQETQYF.

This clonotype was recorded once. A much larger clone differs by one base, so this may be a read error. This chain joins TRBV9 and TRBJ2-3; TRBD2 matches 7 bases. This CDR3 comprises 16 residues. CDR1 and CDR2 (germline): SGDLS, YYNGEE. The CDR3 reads CAGSVASGAFTDTQYF. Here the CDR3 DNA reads TGTGCCGGCAGCGTAGCGAGCGGGGCGTTCACAGATACGCAGTATTTT.